The 14 T cell receptor beta chains in this list originate from one sample, sequenced in a study of CD8+CD57+ T cells in acquired aplastic anemia. Profiles of TCR beta VDJ and CDR3 were generated from a genomic DNA template. MiXCR, applied by TCRdb to the reads, yields one record per CDR3 protein. This repertoire shows some 42,000 distinct CDR3 sequences, 65% to 70% found once; its top ten account for about 22%. The sample taken for sequencing was sorted CD4+, CD8+, or CD8+CD57+ T cells (not recorded which) from PBMCs. These receptors originate from a human donor in good health, serving as a control.

This clonotype is labeled medium-sized (0.01 to 0.1%). The genes are TRBV7-6 and TRBJ2-2; tentative D call: TRBD1 (6 bases). CDR1 SGHVS and CDR2 FNYEAQ come from the germline V gene. This CDR3 has 16 amino acids. Deletions cut 0 bases from V and 0 bases from J, with 8 bases between. The CDR3 region is CASSLAGATNTGELFF. Here the CDR3 DNA reads TGTGCCAGCAGCTTAGCGGGGGCAACGAACACCGGGGAGCTGTTTTTT.

V usage is TRBV20-1 and J usage is TRBJ1-5; a possible D gene is TRBD1 (6 bases). The CDR3 runs to 14 residues. Germline V CDR1 and CDR2: DFQATT, SNEGSKA (reference sequence). Between the trimmed V and J ends, which lost 1 base and 4 bases, there was a span of 11 bases. CDR3 sequence reads: CSARVGRGNQPQHF. DNA for the CDR3: TGCAGTGCTAGAGTTGGCAGGGGAAATCAGCCCCAGCATTTT.

About this clonotype: The junction and the germline gene differ at one end; a read error may be behind it. The gene calls are TRBV14 and TRBJ2-3; 9 nucleotides agree with TRBD2. The CDR3 is made up of 15 amino acids. The germline V gene encodes CDR1 SGHDN and CDR2 FVKESK. CDR3 protein: CASSQGGTSTDTQQF. CDR3 DNA sequence: TGTGCCAGCAGCCAAGGGGGGACTAGCACAGATACGCAGCAGTTT. The variable domain in full, with the rest retrieved from reference TRBV14 and TRBJ2-3, is EAGVTQFPSHSVIEKGQTVTLRCDPISGHDNLYWYRRVMGKEIKFLLHFVKESKQDESGMPNNRFLAERTGGTYSTLKVQPAELEDSGVYFCASSQGGTSTDTQQFGPGTRLTVL.

This rearrangement joins TRBV5-6 to TRBJ1-2; a possible D gene is TRBD1 (6 bases). The CDR3 consists of 14 residues. Trimming left V 3 bases short and J 6 bases short, with 15 bases between. Looked up from germline, CDR1 is SGHDT and CDR2 is YYEEEE. The CDR3 spells CASSSLTGWNGYTF. CDR3 sequence (DNA): TGTGCCAGCAGCTCGTTGACAGGATGGAATGGCTACACCTTC.

The rearrangement joins TRBV15 to TRBJ2-1; no firm D call. The CDR3 is made up of 13 amino acids. Trimming took off 6 bases at V and 10 bases at J, with 16 bases between the two ends. CDR1 and CDR2 (germline): LNHNV, YYDKDF (reference sequence). The DNA for the CDR3 is TGTGCCACCAGTAGGCCCGGGCACGGCGAGCAGTTCTTC. Protein product: CATSRPGHGEQFF. Variable domain in full (rest from reference TRBV15 and TRBJ2-1): DAMVIQNPRYQVTQFGKPVTLSCSQTLNHNVMYWYQQKSSQAPKLLFHYYDKDFNNEADTPDNFQSRRPNTSFCFLDIRSPGLGDTAMYLCATSRPGHGEQFFGPGTRLTVL.

This clonotype was seen at least ten times. The chain joins TRBV6-2 or TRBV6-3 to TRBJ2-7; TRBD2 aligns across 12 bases. V lost 6 bases and J lost 4; bases outside the gene matches: 10. Germline V gene data show CDR1 as MNHEY and CDR2 as SVGEGT. This CDR3 contains 16 residues. CDR3 amino acids: CASRGLAGGIAYEQYF. The CDR3 DNA is TGTGCCAGCAGAGGGCTAGCGGGGGGGATCGCTTACGAGCAGTACTTC.

The V gene is TRBV2, the J gene TRBJ1-2; 8 nucleotides match TRBD1. This CDR3 contains 14 residues. CDR1 SNHLY and CDR2 FYNNEI come from the germline V gene. The V and J ends lost 2 bases and 2 bases, in that order; junction bases with no gene match: 1. The chain's CDR3 is CASSEQGANYGYTF. Written as DNA, the CDR3 is TGTGCCAGCAGTGAACAGGGGGCCAACTATGGCTACACCTTC.

This clonotype was found many times. This chain connects TRBV4-3 to TRBJ1-1; D call uncertain. Trimming took off 0 bases at V and 4 bases at J, with 9 bases between the two ends. This CDR3 comprises 14 residues. The germline V gene has CDR1 LGHNA and CDR2 YSLEER. The CDR3 DNA reads TGCGCCAGCAGCCAAGAACTTGGGGTCACTGAAGCTTTCTTT. Translation gives CASSQELGVTEAFF.

By share, this clonotype ranks as large. The chain is built from TRBV29-1 and TRBJ2-1, with unresolved D. The germline V gene encodes CDR1 SQVTM and CDR2 ANQGSEA. There are 12 residues in the CDR3. V shed 5 bases and J shed 0 bases, with 5 bases lying between them. DNA of the CDR3: TGCAGCGTTTCAGGCTCCTACAATGAGCAGTTCTTC. This gives the protein CSVSGSYNEQFF.

This clonotype is labeled medium-sized. V gene TRBV29-1 combines with J gene TRBJ2-3; 7 nucleotides align to TRBD1. The germline V gene encodes CDR1 SQVTM and CDR2 ANQGSEA. Germline trimming cut 7 bases from V and 4 bases from J; bases unmatched to any gene: 11. CDR3 length: 14 residues. CDR3 sequence (DNA): TGCAGCGCCGATTCCGACAGGGAAGCAGATACGCAGTATTTT. Its translation: CSADSDREADTQYF.

By share of the sample, this clonotype is medium-sized (0.01 to 0.1%). V is TRBV7-9 and J is TRBJ2-2; no firm D call. Germline assignment: CDR1 SEHNR and CDR2 FQNEAQ (reference sequence). The CDR3 contains 12 residues. V lost 3 bases and J lost 5, with 4 bases in between. The CDR3 DNA is TGTGCCAGCAGCTTTGGAACCGGGGAGCTGTTTTTT. Amino acid sequence: CASSFGTGELFF.

This clonotype was picked up a small number of times. The chain couples TRBV7-2 to TRBJ1-2, with D possibly TRBD1 on 5 matching bases. The CDR3 totals 15 residues. V dropped 4 bases and J dropped 4 bases, with 16 bases sitting between them. The germline gives CDR1 SGHTA, CDR2 FQGNSA. The CDR3: CASSSHGHPSYGYTF. DNA for the CDR3: TGTGCCAGCAGCTCCCACGGACATCCCTCCTATGGCTACACCTTC. The complete variable domain, with remaining parts taken from reference TRBV7-2 and TRBJ1-2, reads GAGVSQSPSNKVTEKGKDVELRCDPISGHTALYWYRQSLGQGLEFLIYFQGNSAPDKSGLPSDRFSAERTGGSVSTLTIQRTQQEDSAVYLCASSSHGHPSYGYTFGSGTRLTVV.

This clonotype was counted between two and nine times. The J gene is TRBJ2-1, the V gene TRBV13; 9 bases map to TRBD2. The junction had 13 bases not matched to a gene; V was cut back by 0 bases and J by 4 bases. The germline V gene encodes CDR1 PRHDT and CDR2 FYEKMQ (reference sequence). CDR3 length: 19 residues. The CDR3 DNA sequence: TGTGCCAGCAGCTTAGGCCTAGCGGGGTACGTTTTTGTTTACAATGAGCAGTTCTTC. Amino acid sequence: CASSLGLAGYVFVYNEQFF.

The chain is built from TRBV15 and TRBJ1-6; D perhaps matches TRBD1 (5 bases). V was shortened by 0 bases and J by 11 bases, with 11 bases between the two germline ends. This CDR3 region has 14 residues. Germline CDR1 LNHNV, CDR2 YYDKDF (reference sequence). CDR3 sequence (DNA): TGTGCCACCAGCAGAGACAGGGTCGGGGCACCCCTCCACTTT. As protein: CATSRDRVGAPLHF.